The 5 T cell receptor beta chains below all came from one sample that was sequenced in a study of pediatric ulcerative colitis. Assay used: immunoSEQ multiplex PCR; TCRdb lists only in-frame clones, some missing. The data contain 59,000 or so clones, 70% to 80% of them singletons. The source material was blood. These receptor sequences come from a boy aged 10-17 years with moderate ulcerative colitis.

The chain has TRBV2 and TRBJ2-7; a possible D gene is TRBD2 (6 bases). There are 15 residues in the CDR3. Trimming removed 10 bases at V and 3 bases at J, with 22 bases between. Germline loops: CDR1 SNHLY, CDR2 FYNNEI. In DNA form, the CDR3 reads TGTGCCACCCAGGGCGGGATTTTCAAAGACTACGAGCAGTACTTC. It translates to CATQGGIFKDYEQYF.

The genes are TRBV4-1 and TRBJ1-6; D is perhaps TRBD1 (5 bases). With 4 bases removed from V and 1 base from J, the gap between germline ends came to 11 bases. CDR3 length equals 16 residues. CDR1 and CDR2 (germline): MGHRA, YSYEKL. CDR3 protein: CASSPGRGSYNSPLHF. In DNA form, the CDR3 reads TGCGCCAGCAGCCCCGGTCGGGGGTCCTATAATTCACCCCTCCACTTT.

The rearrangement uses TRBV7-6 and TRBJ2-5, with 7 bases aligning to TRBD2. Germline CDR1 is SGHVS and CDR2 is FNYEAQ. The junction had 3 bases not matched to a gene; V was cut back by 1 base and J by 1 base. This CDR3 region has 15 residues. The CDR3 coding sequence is TGTGCCAGCAGCTTAGTGGGGGGGGTCCAAGAGACCCAGTACTTC. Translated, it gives CASSLVGGVQETQYF.

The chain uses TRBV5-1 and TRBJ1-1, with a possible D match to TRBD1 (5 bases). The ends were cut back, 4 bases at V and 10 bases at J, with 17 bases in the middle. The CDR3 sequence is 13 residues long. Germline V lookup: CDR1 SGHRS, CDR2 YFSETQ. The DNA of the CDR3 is TGCGCCAGCAGCGCGGGCGGGGGGGACGTAGCTTTCTTT. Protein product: CASSAGGGDVAFF. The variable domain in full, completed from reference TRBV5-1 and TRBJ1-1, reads KAGVTQTPRYLIKTRGQQVTLSCSPISGHRSVSWYQQTPGQGLQFLFEYFSETQRNKGNFPGRFSGRQFSNSRSEMNVSTLELGDSALYLCASSAGGGDVAFFGQGTRLTVV.

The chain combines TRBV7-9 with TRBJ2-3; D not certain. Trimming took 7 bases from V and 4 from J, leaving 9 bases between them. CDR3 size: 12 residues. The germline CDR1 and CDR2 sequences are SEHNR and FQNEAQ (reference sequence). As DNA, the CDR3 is TGTGCCAGCAACTTTGACCCAGATACGCAGTATTTT. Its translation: CASNFDPDTQYF.